The rows below give T cell receptor beta chains drawn from one sample of a study of cytomegalovirus exposure and HLA in healthy donors. Here immunoSEQ multiplex PCR was the method, and the copy in TCRdb shows in-frame clones only, minus some. The repertoire holds 85,000 to 90,000 clones, with just under 90% as singletons. Material for sequencing was PBMCs. The receptors here all came from a man between 18 and 35 years old in good health and CMV-seronegative. CDR3s include the opening cysteine and the closing phenylalanine or tryptophan. The D gene is left open where the match is weak. Not every row has a clone size; where given, it reads once, few, many or a size class.

>.|TRBD2|TRBV2|TRBJ2-1
TGTGCCAGCAGGGGCCCCACGGGGGAGGGGAACCGTTGGGATGAGCAGTTCTTC
CASRGPTGEGNRWDEQFF
>.|.|TRBV6-5|TRBJ1-1
TGTGCCAGCAGCTTGGGGGGGAACACTGAAGCTTTCTTT
CASSLGGNTEAFF
>.|TRBD2|TRBV28|TRBJ2-2
TGTGCCAGCAGCCTAGCGGGGGGAGGGACCGGGGAGCTGTTTTTT
CASSLAGGGTGELFF
>.|.|TRBV6-1|TRBJ1-1
TGTGCCAGCACGAGGGAGAACACTGAAGCTTTCTTT
CASTRENTEAFF
>.|.|TRBV10-3|TRBJ1-2
TGTGCCATCAGCCCAGGAACTTATGGCTACACCTTC
CAISPGTYGYTF
>.|TRBD1|TRBV6-5|TRBJ1-1
TGTGCCAGCAAGGGGACAGCTTCATCGAACACTGAAGCTTTCTTT
CASKGTASSNTEAFF
>.|TRBD1|TRBV7-8|TRBJ2-7
TGTGCCAGCAGCTTAGGGGGCGTAGGGACAGGGCCCTACGAGCAGTACTTC
CASSLGGVGTGPYEQYF
>.|.|TRBV7-2|TRBJ2-3
TGTGCCAGCAGCTTAGGACTCCCCACAGATACGCAGTATTTT
CASSLGLPTDTQYF
>.|TRBD1|TRBV27|TRBJ2-1
TGTGCCAGCAGTTTATTCAGGCTAAGGACAGGGGGCGACGAGCAGTTCTTC
CASSLFRLRTGGDEQFF
>.|.|TRBV19|TRBJ1-5
TGTGCCACCACCTCGGTAGGCAGGGCAGGCAATCAGCCCCAGCATTTT
CATTSVGRAGNQPQHF
>.|TRBD1|TRBV7-9|TRBJ2-1
TGTGCCAGCAGCTTGGGACAGGGTTTCTACAATGAGCAGTTCTTC
CASSLGQGFYNEQFF
>.|TRBD1|TRBV5-1|TRBJ1-2
TGCGCCAGCAGCTTGAAGGGACAGTCGTCTGGCTACACCTTC
CASSLKGQSSGYTF
>.|.|TRBV4-1|TRBJ1-1
TGCGCCAGCAGGTCCAGGACTATGAACACTGAAGCTTTCTTT
CASRSRTMNTEAFF
>.|TRBD1|TRBV4-2|TRBJ2-7
TGTGCCAGCAGCCAAGCTGGGACAGGGTTTTACGAGCAGTACTTC
CASSQAGTGFYEQYF
>.|TRBD2|TRBV19|TRBJ2-2
TGTGCCAGTAGGGGACTAGCGGGAGTCACCGGGGAGCTGTTTTTT
CASRGLAGVTGELFF
>.|TRBD2|TRBV7-2|TRBJ2-3
TGTGCCAGCAGCTTACAGCTAGCGGACGCAGATACGCAGTATTTT
CASSLQLADADTQYF
>few|TRBD1|TRBV19|TRBJ1-1
TGTGCCAGTAGTGTCCAGGGGGTTAAGACTGAAGCTTTCTTT
CASSVQGVKTEAFF
>.|.|TRBV28|TRBJ1-2
TGTGCCAGCAGTCCGGGGGGGACGTGTGGCTACACCTTC
CASSPGGTCGYTF
>.|.|TRBV4-2|TRBJ1-5
TGTGCCAGCAGCCAAGGGGCAGGAAATCAGCCCCAGCATTTT
CASSQGAGNQPQHF
>.|.|TRBV6-1|TRBJ2-3
TGTGCCAGCAGTGATGACGGGAGTGTAGATACGCAGTATTTT
CASSDDGSVDTQYF
>.|TRBD2|TRBV7-2|TRBJ2-5
TGTGCCAGCAGCTTAGGACTAGCGGGAGGAGAGACCCAGTACTTC
CASSLGLAGGETQYF
>.|.|TRBV5-6|TRBJ2-7
TGTGCCAGCAGCTTCCCCGCGGGGCATGAAGAGCAGTACTTC
CASSFPAGHEEQYF